What follows are 30 T cell receptor beta chains derived from one specimen sequenced in a study of T cell responses to AZD1222 COVID-19 vaccine. Profiling relied on immunoSEQ multiplex PCR, and the TCRdb table lists in-frame clones only, not all of them. Of some 150,000 clones in the sample, 90% are singletons; the top ten hold approximately 1.6%. The sequenced sample was peripheral blood, obtained on day 0 of AZD1222 vaccination. The receptor source for this set is an adult in good health.

V and J are TRBV9 and TRBJ2-1, with D perhaps TRBD1 or TRBD2 (5 bases each). Trimming took off 6 bases at V and 9 bases at J, with 25 bases between the two ends. The germline V gene has CDR1 SGDLS and CDR2 YYNGEE. This CDR3 spans 16 amino acids. The CDR3 loop is CASTLSGGPTTGEQFF. The CDR3 bases are TGTGCCAGCACCCTAAGTGGGGGTCCAACGACGGGTGAGCAGTTCTTC.

The chain employs TRBV28 and TRBJ2-5; TRBD2 matches at 7 bases. This CDR3 is built from 15 residues. The J segment lost 5 bases and the V segment lost 7 bases, leaving 13 bases of the junction unmatched. CDR1 and CDR2 (germline): MDHEN, SYDVKM. The CDR3 spells CASNDVSPGGETQYF. CDR3 DNA: TGTGCCAGCAACGACGTTTCGCCCGGGGGGGAGACCCAGTACTTC.

The CDR3 nucleotides are TGTGCCAGCAGTGAAAACACGTACCAAGAGACCCAGTACTTC. The encoded protein is CASSENTYQETQYF. The chain links TRBV2 to TRBJ2-5; no definite D call. From germline, CDR1 is SNHLY and CDR2 FYNNEI. There are 14 residues in the CDR3. The V end lost 2 bases, the J end lost 0 bases, and 7 bases lay between the germline ends.

This clone has just one count. The chain carries TRBV19 and TRBJ1-2; 7 nucleotides line up with TRBD1. Germline CDR1 is LNHDA and CDR2 is SQIVND (reference sequence). The J segment lost 1 base and the V segment lost 8 bases, leaving 16 bases of the junction unmatched. The CDR3 spans 17 residues. Here the CDR3 DNA reads TGTGCCAGTGCTATATCAGAACGAGGGGGCCTTAACTATGGCTACACCTTC. Its translation: CASAISERGGLNYGYTF.

V is TRBV5-5 and J is TRBJ1-4, with D perhaps TRBD1 (6 bases). V lost 4 bases and J 6 bases, leaving 13 bases between the germline ends. The CDR3 runs to 14 residues. Germline lookup yields CDR1 SGHKS and CDR2 YYEKEE (reference sequence). The CDR3 is CASSVWGLDEKLFF. CDR3 in DNA: TGTGCCAGCAGCGTTTGGGGGCTGGATGAAAAACTGTTTTTT.

This rearrangement joins TRBV5-6 to TRBJ1-5, with TRBD1 matching 7 bases. Germline V CDR1 and CDR2: SGHDT, YYEEEE. Germline trimming cut 4 bases from V and 8 bases from J; bases unmatched to any gene: 6. This CDR3 region has 13 residues. Here the CDR3 reads CASSRTGQEPQHF. The CDR3 DNA is TGTGCCAGCAGCCGGACAGGTCAAGAGCCCCAGCATTTT.

The V gene is TRBV6-6, the J gene TRBJ1-2; no firm D call. Germline CDR1 is MNHNY and CDR2 is SVGAGI (reference sequence). The V and J ends lost 0 bases and 6 bases respectively, with 11 bases between them. This CDR3 spans 14 amino acids. The CDR3: CASSYSPPDDGYTF. The CDR3 nucleotides read TGTGCCAGCAGTTACTCTCCGCCAGACGATGGCTACACCTTC.

The rearrangement joins TRBV7-3 to TRBJ2-1; D is unresolved. CDR3 length equals 13 residues. With 5 bases removed from V and 4 bases from J, the gap between germline ends came to 9 bases. Germline CDR1 SGHTA, CDR2 FQGTGA. The CDR3 is CASSVTSYNEQFF. The CDR3 nucleotides read TGTGCCAGCAGCGTGACTTCTTACAATGAGCAGTTCTTC.

The rearrangement links TRBV9 to TRBJ1-1; no firm D call. The ends were cut back, 0 bases at V and 4 bases at J, with 7 bases in the middle. This CDR3 comprises 13 residues. Germline V gene sequence: CDR1 SGDLS, CDR2 YYNGEE. The CDR3 nucleotides read TGTGCCAGCAGCGTAGCAGGCTCCACTGAAGCTTTCTTT. Its translation is CASSVAGSTEAFF.

This clone was counted a few times. This chain joins TRBV7-8 and TRBJ2-2; TRBD2 matches 9 bases. Germline CDR1 reads SGHVS; CDR2 reads FQNEAQ. The CDR3 runs to 15 residues. V was clipped by 2 bases and J by 6 bases; unmatched bases: 4. CDR3 loop: CASSLSGGISGELFF. CDR3 DNA sequence: TGTGCCAGCAGCTTAAGCGGGGGGATATCCGGGGAGCTGTTTTTT.

This sequence joins TRBV7-2 and TRBJ2-5; TRBD1 matches at 7 bases. This CDR3 comprises 14 residues. Germline CDR1 is SGHTA and CDR2 is FQGNSA. Trimming removed 1 base from V and 5 bases from J; junction bases left unmatched: 4. The CDR3 nucleotides are TGTGCCAGCAGCTTAGAGGGGGCAGACGAGACCCAGTACTTC. This gives the protein CASSLEGADETQYF. Full variable domain (rest looked up from reference TRBV7-2 and TRBJ2-5): GAGVSQSPSNKVTEKGKDVELRCDPISGHTALYWYRQSLGQGLEFLIYFQGNSAPDKSGLPSDRFSAERTGGSVSTLTIQRTQQEDSAVYLCASSLEGADETQYFGPGTRLLVL.

This clone has a handful of counts. The CDR3: CAWTRGYEQYF. CDR3 nucleotide sequence: TGTGCCTGGACAAGGGGCTACGAGCAGTACTTC. The gene calls are TRBV30 and TRBJ2-7; a possible D gene is TRBD1 (5 bases). Per germline, CDR1 GTSNPN and CDR2 SVGIG (reference sequence). There are 11 residues in the CDR3. Trimming pared 4 bases from V and 3 bases from J, leaving 7 bases between.

V usage is TRBV3-1 (or the pseudogene TRBV3-2) and J usage is TRBJ1-4; D is unclear. CDR3 length: 15 amino acids. Trimming shortened V by 0 bases and J by 8 bases, and 13 bases separated the two germline ends. Germline CDR1 LGHDT, CDR2 YNNKEL (reference sequence). CDR3 nucleotides: TGTGCCAGCAGCCAAGATGAACGTTTGGAGGAAAAACTGTTTTTT. As protein: CASSQDERLEEKLFF.

This rearrangement joins TRBV20-1 to TRBJ1-1; no clear D. Looked up from germline, CDR1 is DFQATT and CDR2 is SNEGSKA (reference sequence). Trimming pared 3 bases from V and 7 bases from J, leaving 15 bases between. This CDR3 is 13 amino acids long. In nucleotides, the CDR3 is TGCAGTGCTAGTCGGGAAAGTCGGTATGAAGCTTTCTTT. As protein: CSASRESRYEAFF.

The V gene is TRBV3-1 (or the pseudogene TRBV3-2), the J gene TRBJ1-2; 7 bases are shared with TRBD1. Losses at the gene ends were 2 bases for V and 1 base for J; bases not matched to a gene: 4. This CDR3 contains 15 residues. The germline V gene has CDR1 LGHDT and CDR2 YNNKEL (reference sequence). CDR3 sequence: CASSQPGQVNYGYTF. The CDR3 coding sequence is TGTGCCAGCAGCCAACCAGGACAGGTTAACTATGGCTACACCTTC.

CDR3 amino acids: CAKSAMTGMQAEAFF. As DNA, the CDR3 is TGTGCCAAATCCGCGATGACAGGGATGCAGGCTGAAGCTTTCTTT. The genes are TRBV30 and TRBJ1-1, with 7 bases lining up with TRBD1. Germline values: CDR1 GTSNPN, CDR2 SVGIG (reference sequence). The CDR3 runs 15 residues. J lost 6 bases, V lost 8 bases, and 18 bases had no gene match. The full variable domain, completed using reference TRBV30 and TRBJ1-1, is SQTIHQWPATLVQPVGSPLSLECTVEGTSNPNLYWYRQAAGRGLQLLFYSVGIGQISSEVPQNLSASRPQDRQFILSSKKLLLSDSGFYLCAKSAMTGMQAEAFFGQGTRLTVV.

The chain couples TRBV5-4 to TRBJ2-7; 7 bases map to TRBD2. After removal of 4 bases from V and 2 bases from J, the junction contained 6 bases not matched to a gene. Germline V gene sequence: CDR1 SGHNT, CDR2 YYREEE (reference sequence). The CDR3 spans 14 residues. CDR3 amino acids: CASSPLAGAYEQYF. The DNA of the CDR3 is TGTGCCAGCAGCCCCCTCGCGGGAGCCTACGAGCAGTACTTC. Full variable domain (rest looked up from reference TRBV5-4 and TRBJ2-7): ETGVTQSPTHLIKTRGQQVTLRCSSQSGHNTVSWYQQALGQGPQFIFQYYREEENGRGNFPPRFSGLQFPNYSSELNVNALELDDSALYLCASSPLAGAYEQYFGPGTRLTVT.

The rearrangement links TRBV6-6 to TRBJ2-5; D call uncertain. Germline CDR1 MNHNY, CDR2 SVGAGI (reference sequence). V was trimmed by 6 bases and J by 1 base, leaving 6 bases between them. This CDR3 is built from 12 residues. CDR3: CASRTSQETQYF. The CDR3 DNA reads as TGTGCCAGCAGAACCTCCCAAGAGACCCAGTACTTC.

The V gene is TRBV29-1, the J gene TRBJ1-1, with 11 bases aligning to TRBD1. Trimming took 7 bases from V and 1 from J; bases not matched to a gene: 2. The CDR3 length is 13 residues. Germline values: CDR1 SQVTM, CDR2 ANQGSEA. For the CDR3, the DNA is TGCAGCGGGGGACAGGGGGAGAACACTGAAGCTTTCTTT. It is translated as CSGGQGENTEAFF.

The V call is TRBV11-2, the J call TRBJ1-6; D gene ambiguous. V shed 0 bases and J shed 10 bases, with 16 bases lying between them. The CDR3 covers 16 residues. The germline V gene encodes CDR1 SGHAT and CDR2 FQNNGV. The CDR3 sequence: CASSLDPARHGSPLHF. DNA of the CDR3: TGTGCCAGCAGCTTAGACCCGGCCCGTCACGGGTCACCCCTCCACTTT.

The chain recombines TRBV19 with TRBJ1-1; D is unresolved. Per germline, CDR1 LNHDA and CDR2 SQIVND (reference sequence). CDR3 length: 13 residues. V was cut by 5 bases and J by 3 bases, with 10 bases left in between. The CDR3 DNA reads as TGTGCCAGTAGTCAAAACTTTGACACTGAAGCTTTCTTT. Its protein product is CASSQNFDTEAFF. Based on the CDR3 plus reference TRBV19 and TRBJ1-1, the full variable domain is DGGITQSPKYLFRKEGQNVTLSCEQNLNHDAMYWYRQDPGQGLRLIYYSQIVNDFQKGDIAEGYSVSREKKESFPLTVTSAQKNPTAFYLCASSQNFDTEAFFGQGTRLTVV.

V gene TRBV7-9 combines with J gene TRBJ1-1, with D possibly matching TRBD1 (5 bases). Deletions cut 8 bases from V and 4 bases from J, with 17 bases between. This CDR3 region has 14 residues. From germline, CDR1 is SEHNR and CDR2 FQNEAQ (reference sequence). CDR3 DNA: TGTGCCAGCCCCCAAACCGGGGGAGTCACTGAAGCTTTCTTT. It specifies CASPQTGGVTEAFF.

Remarks on this clone: At one end, the junction sequence differs from germline, possibly due to a read error. CDR3 nucleotide sequence: TGCGCCAGCAGCCAAGGGCGGCGAGCGGGAGGGTACAATGAGCAGCTCTTC. It codes for CASSQGRRAGGYNEQLF. V usage is TRBV4-3 and J usage is TRBJ2-1; 10 nucleotides match TRBD2. The CDR3 covers 17 residues. From germline, CDR1 is LGHNA and CDR2 YSLEER.

The chain carries TRBV5-4 and TRBJ1-2; TRBD1 might be the D (6 bases). V was trimmed by 0 bases and J by 4 bases, leaving 13 bases between them. The germline gives CDR1 SGHNT, CDR2 YYREEE (reference sequence). The CDR3 is 15 residues long. The CDR3 spells CASSLAGARGYGYTF. The CDR3 DNA is TGTGCCAGCAGCTTGGCAGGGGCCCGGGGCTATGGCTACACCTTC.

In DNA, the CDR3 is TGTGCCAGCAGCTTAGGTGTCTACGAGCAGTACTTC. This codes for CASSLGVYEQYF. The chain uses TRBV11-2 and TRBJ2-7; D is uncertain. V gave up 1 base and J gave up 3 bases, with 4 bases separating them. This CDR3 has 12 amino acids. Germline V gene data show CDR1 as SGHAT and CDR2 as FQNNGV.

The gene calls are TRBV25-1 and TRBJ2-2; 10 bases map to TRBD2. CDR1 is MGHDK and CDR2 is SYGVNS in the germline V gene. The CDR3 runs to 17 residues. V shed 6 bases, J shed 1 base, and the junction held 8 bases outside the gene matches. The chain's CDR3 is CASRDPSGGRNTGELFF. For the CDR3, the DNA is TGTGCCAGCAGAGACCCTAGCGGGGGACGGAACACCGGGGAGCTGTTTTTT.

A few counts support this clone. V is TRBV10-3 and J is TRBJ1-3; 7 nucleotides line up with TRBD1. Germline V lookup: CDR1 ENHRY, CDR2 SYGVKD. The CDR3 sequence is 12 residues long. The V and J ends lost 10 bases and 4 bases, in that order; junction bases with no gene match: 4. For the CDR3, the DNA is TGTGCCACGGGACAGTTCGGAAACACCATATATTTT. It translates to CATGQFGNTIYF.

This chain uses TRBV6-1 with TRBJ1-1; unclear D gene. The length of the CDR3 is 15 residues. Germline values: CDR1 MNHNS, CDR2 SASEGT. Trimming left V 1 base short and J 2 bases short, with 11 bases between. In nucleotides, the CDR3 is TGTGCCAGCAGTGAAGTCGCATTCCTAAACACTGAAGCTTTCTTT. Protein: CASSEVAFLNTEAFF.

The rearrangement joins TRBV19 to TRBJ2-1; D is tentatively TRBD1 or TRBD2 (6 bases each). Germline-derived CDR1 and CDR2 are LNHDA and SQIVND (reference sequence). The CDR3 is 17 residues long. Deletions cut 7 bases from V and 4 bases from J, with 23 bases between. CDR3 nucleotides: TGTGCCAGTACCTCAGGGGCTAGCGTCCACCCGTACAATGAGCAGTTCTTC. It yields the protein CASTSGASVHPYNEQFF.

The genes are TRBV7-2 and TRBJ2-3; D perhaps matches TRBD1 (5 bases). Germline loops: CDR1 SGHTA, CDR2 FQGNSA. The CDR3 length is 12 residues. Trimming removed 3 bases at V and 10 bases at J, with 11 bases between. This chain's CDR3 is CASSLDKHAQYF. In DNA, the CDR3 is TGTGCCAGCAGCTTGGACAAACACGCGCAGTATTTT.